The next 28 T cell receptor beta chains were all read from a single sample in a study of shared clonotypes between healthy human individuals. Clones were sequenced by immunoSEQ multiplex PCR, and TCRdb holds only the in-frame ones, with some missing. The sample yields 950,000 to 1,100,000 clones, approximately 80% seen once. Sequenced input: memory CD4+ T cells from PBMCs. Subset described: CD45RA-negative fraction. The receptors come from a man between 18 and 35 years old in good health. Some clones in this sample may be carry-over from other donors' samples.

This chain links TRBV7-3 with TRBJ1-5; 9 bases are a match to TRBD1. Germline V gives CDR1 SGHTA, CDR2 FQGTGA. V lost 5 bases to trimming and J lost 3 bases; unmatched junction nucleotides: 8. CDR3 length: 16 residues. CDR3 region: CASSPRTGEANQPQHF. CDR3 nucleotide sequence: TGTGCCAGCAGCCCCCGGACAGGGGAAGCCAATCAGCCCCAGCATTTT.

The rearrangement uses TRBV7-3 and TRBJ2-1; D remains ambiguous. This CDR3 comprises 14 residues. The V and J ends lost 2 bases and 15 bases respectively, with 20 bases between them. Germline V gene sequence: CDR1 SGHTA, CDR2 FQGTGA. The CDR3: CASSLEAPTPGLFF. CDR3 coding DNA: TGTGCCAGCAGCTTAGAGGCCCCCACCCCTGGTCTGTTCTTC.

V gene TRBV11-2 combines with J gene TRBJ2-6; D is unresolved. CDR1 and CDR2 from the germline V gene are SGHAT and FQNNGV. The CDR3 is 15 residues long. Trimming took off 6 bases at V and 0 bases at J, with 9 bases between the two ends. CDR3 coding DNA: TGTGCCAGCAGACGCAACACCTCTGGGGCCAACGTCCTGACTTTC. Protein product: CASRRNTSGANVLTF. The full variable domain, rest sourced from reference TRBV11-2 and TRBJ2-6, is EAGVAQSPRYKIIEKRQSVAFWCNPISGHATLYWYQQILGQGPKLLIQFQNNGVVDDSQLPKDRFSAERLKGVDSTLKIQPAKLEDSAVYLCASRRNTSGANVLTFGAGSRLTVL.

This clone was seen more than once but under ten times. Other DNA sequences of this sample code for an identical CDR3. The rearrangement joins TRBV25-1 to TRBJ2-2; 10 positions agree with TRBD1. CDR1 and CDR2 from the germline V gene are MGHDK and SYGVNS. This CDR3 is 15 amino acids long. J lost 2 bases, V lost 8 bases, and 5 bases had no gene match. In DNA form, the CDR3 reads TGTGCCAGCCGGAGGGACAGGGGAAACACCGGGGAGCTGTTTTTT. The encoded protein is CASRRDRGNTGELFF.

This clone was seen a single time. CDR3 sequence (DNA): TGTGCCAGCAGCCGCATATATGACTCTGGAAACACCATATATTTT. Translating gives CASSRIYDSGNTIYF. V and J are TRBV7-6 and TRBJ1-3; D ambiguous. V was cut by 5 bases and J by 0 bases, with 11 bases left in between. CDR3 size: 15 residues. CDR1 and CDR2 from the germline V gene are SGHVS and FNYEAQ.

V usage is TRBV6-4 and J usage is TRBJ1-1, with D tentatively TRBD1 (5 bases). The CDR3 contains 16 residues. Germline lookup yields CDR1 MRHNA and CDR2 SNTAGT. Between the trimmed V and J ends, which lost 6 bases and 1 base, there was a span of 18 bases. The CDR3: CASRVRPGTENTEAFF. CDR3 DNA: TGTGCCAGCAGAGTCCGTCCCGGGACGGAGAACACTGAAGCTTTCTTT.

This rearrangement joins TRBV7-2 to TRBJ1-1; a weak D match, TRBD1 (5 bases). This CDR3 has 14 residues. Germline CDR1 is SGHTA and CDR2 is FQGNSA. V was clipped by 3 bases and J by 3 bases, with 11 bases between them. The CDR3 loop is CASSLTRDDTEAFF. CDR3 nucleotides: TGTGCCAGCAGCTTGACCCGGGACGACACTGAAGCTTTCTTT.

This rearrangement joins TRBV28 to TRBJ2-4; 8 nucleotides agree with TRBD2. Per germline, CDR1 MDHEN and CDR2 SYDVKM. CDR3 length: 16 residues. V shed 2 bases and J 4 bases; nucleotides not matched to a gene: 7. CDR3 sequence reads: CASSLMSGSSKNIQYF. The CDR3 coding sequence is TGTGCCAGCAGTTTAATGAGCGGGAGCTCTAAAAACATTCAGTACTTC.

This clone was picked up a small number of times. The rearrangement uses TRBV9 and TRBJ1-1, with no clear D. Trimming stripped 0 bases from V and 3 bases from J, with 3 bases between. CDR3 size: 12 residues. Germline V gene data show CDR1 as SGDLS and CDR2 as YYNGEE. In nucleotides, the CDR3 is TGTGCCAGCAGCGTAGATGACACTGAAGCTTTCTTT. Residues: CASSVDDTEAFF.

On this clone: Other DNA sequences within the sample encode an identical CDR3. This chain joins TRBV19 and TRBJ1-5; no clear D gene. The CDR3 totals 15 residues. Germline CDR1 and CDR2: LNHDA and SQIVND (reference sequence). V gave up 1 base and J gave up 1 base, with 8 bases separating them. The CDR3 DNA reads as TGTGCCAGTAGTATAGGGACGGTGAGCAATCAGCCCCAGCATTTT. Its translation: CASSIGTVSNQPQHF.

The rearrangement joins TRBV18 to TRBJ2-7; D is possibly TRBD1 or TRBD2 (6 bases each). From germline, CDR1 is KGHSH and CDR2 LQKENI. The germline V and J ends were trimmed by 5 bases and 2 bases, with 16 bases remaining between them. CDR3 length equals 15 residues. The CDR3 region is CASSAGGGPPYEQYF. Written as DNA, the CDR3 is TGTGCCAGCTCAGCCGGAGGGGGACCTCCCTACGAGCAGTACTTC.

The rearrangement joins TRBV7-8 to TRBJ1-1; TRBD1 is a possible D gene (5 bases). This CDR3 is built from 14 residues. The V end lost 3 bases, the J end lost 4 bases, and 12 bases lay between the germline ends. Germline V gene sequence: CDR1 SGHVS, CDR2 FQNEAQ. The chain's CDR3 is CASSLDTRGTEAFF. The CDR3 region has the DNA TGTGCCAGCAGCTTGGACACAAGAGGCACTGAAGCTTTCTTT.

This clone has a handful of counts. The chain combines TRBV11-3 with TRBJ2-3; 10 bases agree with TRBD2. The junction had 3 bases not matched to a gene; V was cut back by 0 bases and J by 0 bases. The CDR3 is 17 amino acids. CDR1 and CDR2 from the germline V gene are SGHNT and YENEEA. The DNA for the CDR3 is TGTGCCAGCAGCTTAGATAGGACTAGCGGAAGCACAGATACGCAGTATTTT. It yields the protein CASSLDRTSGSTDTQYF.

In this sample, this clone turned up many times. The CDR3 region is CASSPPHSLGEQFF. CDR3 DNA: TGTGCCAGCTCACCCCCGCACTCGCTCGGTGAGCAGTTCTTC. V is TRBV18 and J is TRBJ2-1; no reliable D call. This CDR3 contains 14 residues. Trimming left V 3 bases short and J 9 bases short, with 15 bases between. The germline V gene encodes CDR1 KGHSH and CDR2 LQKENI.

The chain is built from TRBV6-1 and TRBJ2-7; the match to TRBD2 covers 11 bases. V lost 5 bases and J lost 2; bases outside the gene matches: 2. The CDR3 is 14 amino acids. Germline-derived CDR1 and CDR2 are MNHNS and SASEGT. CDR3 coding DNA: TGTGCCAGCAGTCTTAGCGGGAGGGCCTACGAGCAGTACTTC. This encodes CASSLSGRAYEQYF.

The chain combines TRBV20-1 with TRBJ1-2, with D unresolved. The V gene's germline CDR1 is DFQATT and CDR2 SNEGSKA (reference sequence). V was pared by 3 bases and J by 7 bases, with 6 bases between. CDR3 length: 10 amino acids. The CDR3 region is CSASYLGYTF. The CDR3, as DNA: TGCAGTGCTAGTTATCTTGGCTACACCTTC.

V is TRBV9 and J is TRBJ2-5; 7 bases line up with TRBD2. Per the germline V gene, CDR1 is SGDLS and CDR2 is YYNGEE. This CDR3 has 14 residues. V shed 5 bases, J shed 5 bases, and the junction held 9 bases outside the gene matches. The CDR3, as DNA: TGTGCCAGCAGGACGGGGGAGGGGTTGGAGACCCAGTACTTC. Its translation is CASRTGEGLETQYF.

The J gene is TRBJ1-5, the V gene TRBV2; TRBD1 is a possible D gene (5 bases). This CDR3 contains 15 residues. V gave up 7 bases and J gave up 6 bases, with 19 bases separating them. CDR1 SNHLY and CDR2 FYNNEI come from the germline V gene. CDR3 protein: CASTNYGGVGQPQHF. DNA of the CDR3: TGTGCCAGCACCAATTATGGGGGGGTGGGTCAGCCCCAGCATTTT.

This clone was recorded at least ten times. The sample has other DNA sequences that encode this CDR3 too. The chain couples TRBV30 to TRBJ1-1; 10 bases line up with TRBD1. Germline CDR1 GTSNPN, CDR2 SVGIG (reference sequence). V lost 3 bases, J lost 5 bases, and 12 bases stayed unmatched. The CDR3 length is 16 residues. CDR3 sequence reads: CAWRTGLGQGNTEAFF. Written as DNA, the CDR3 is TGTGCCTGGAGAACAGGACTGGGACAGGGGAATACTGAAGCTTTCTTT. The variable domain in full, with the rest retrieved from reference TRBV30 and TRBJ1-1, is SQTIHQWPATLVQPVGSPLSLECTVEGTSNPNLYWYRQAAGRGLQLLFYSVGIGQISSEVPQNLSASRPQDRQFILSSKKLLLSDSGFYLCAWRTGLGQGNTEAFFGQGTRLTVV.

The chain recombines TRBV15 with TRBJ1-5, with 8 bases aligning to TRBD1. The germline V gene has CDR1 LNHNV and CDR2 YYDKDF (reference sequence). The length of the CDR3 is 14 residues. J was trimmed by 5 bases and V by 0 bases; bases with no gene match: 0. The CDR3 reads CATSRDRGHQPQHF. CDR3 bases: TGTGCCACCAGCAGAGACAGGGGGCATCAGCCCCAGCATTTT.

This clone was found a few times. This chain links TRBV4-2 with TRBJ2-5, with 8 bases matching TRBD2. Unmatched junction bases numbered 6, after V lost 3 bases and J lost 3 bases. Per germline, CDR1 LGHNA and CDR2 YNFKEQ. The CDR3 spans 15 residues. CDR3 bases: TGTGCCAGCAGCCAGCCCGGGACTAGTAAAGAGACCCAGTACTTC. It codes for CASSQPGTSKETQYF.

In the case of this clone: The sample has other DNA sequences that encode this CDR3 too. The chain combines TRBV5-1 with TRBJ2-3; D not certain. The germline CDR1 and CDR2 sequences are SGHRS and YFSETQ. V gave up 0 bases and J gave up 4 bases, with 3 bases separating them. There are 12 residues in the CDR3. Here the CDR3 reads CASSLGADTQYF. CDR3 nucleotide sequence: TGCGCCAGCAGCTTGGGCGCAGATACGCAGTATTTT.

This clone appeared a single time. The rearrangement uses TRBV5-1 and TRBJ2-1; TRBD2 is a possible D gene (6 bases). Germline loops: CDR1 SGHRS, CDR2 YFSETQ. The length of the CDR3 is 15 residues. V was trimmed by 0 bases and J by 6 bases, leaving 13 bases between them. CDR3 region: CASSLAPGGVNEQFF. The CDR3 bases are TGCGCCAGCAGCTTGGCCCCCGGAGGGGTCAATGAGCAGTTCTTC.

J is TRBJ2-7 and V is TRBV28, with 7 bases fitting TRBD1. The CDR3 consists of 14 residues. Germline lookup yields CDR1 MDHEN and CDR2 SYDVKM. Losses at the gene ends were 4 bases for V and 2 bases for J; bases not matched to a gene: 5. CDR3 loop: CASSYRDRAYEQYF. The CDR3 region has the DNA TGTGCCAGCAGTTACCGGGACAGAGCCTACGAGCAGTACTTC.

The V gene is TRBV6-1, the J gene TRBJ2-2; D uncertain. This CDR3 spans 12 amino acids. V was shortened by 8 bases and J by 2 bases, with 6 bases between the two germline ends. Germline V gives CDR1 MNHNS, CDR2 SASEGT. The CDR3 protein is CASDGNTGELFF. The CDR3 region has the DNA TGTGCCAGCGACGGCAACACCGGGGAGCTGTTTTTT.

The V and J genes are TRBV6-5 and TRBJ1-5; perhaps TRBD1 as D (5 bases). Deletions cut 4 bases from V and 3 bases from J, with 13 bases between. The length of the CDR3 is 15 residues. Germline loops: CDR1 MNHEY, CDR2 SVGAGI. The CDR3 nucleotides read TGTGCCAGCAGTTCGGGGGATTCCCTCAATCAGCCCCAGCATTTT. Translating it yields CASSSGDSLNQPQHF.

J is TRBJ2-1 and V is TRBV7-2, with 7 bases fitting TRBD2. The CDR3 runs 13 residues. Trimming took 3 bases from V and 6 from J; bases not matched to a gene: 2. CDR1 and CDR2 (germline): SGHTA, FQGNSA. CDR3 sequence reads: CASSFGTINEQFF. As DNA, the CDR3 is TGTGCCAGCAGCTTTGGGACTATCAATGAGCAGTTCTTC. Drawing the rest from reference TRBV7-2 and TRBJ2-1, the complete variable domain is GAGVSQSPSNKVTEKGKDVELRCDPISGHTALYWYRQSLGQGLEFLIYFQGNSAPDKSGLPSDRFSAERTGGSVSTLTIQRTQQEDSAVYLCASSFGTINEQFFGPGTRLTVL.

The chain combines TRBV7-9 with TRBJ2-2; TRBD2 agrees at 7 bases. The germline CDR1 and CDR2 sequences are SEHNR and FQNEAQ (reference sequence). Trimming took 5 bases from V and 4 from J; bases not matched to a gene: 13. CDR3 length: 17 amino acids. The CDR3 here is CASSPPGAAGITGELFF. The CDR3, as DNA: TGTGCCAGCAGCCCTCCCGGGGCAGCGGGAATCACCGGGGAGCTGTTTTTT.